This TCR beta chain was documented in a study of identifying expanded T cells in peripheral blood. Study-wide findings and caveats: Variance in clone template counts between approximately two-week samples significantly increased with total template count across all healthy donors. Over around two and four weeks, about 15 and 18 clones changed, versus roughly 1.1 between replicates.

Healthy donors had no documented immune events, such as infections, while sampled. A note on this clone: The antigen is unknown.

Produced via immunoSEQ multiplex PCR; TCRdb's table is partial and in-frame only. The sample has around 120,000 clones, roughly 80% seen once. CDR1 SGDLS and CDR2 YYNGEE come from the germline V gene. This CDR3 is built from 17 residues. The V segment lost 0 bases and the J segment 5 bases; nucleotides outside the gene matches: 13. The sample was blood. This receptor was obtained from a person aged 18-69 years in good health. The V call is TRBV9, the J call TRBJ2-5; TRBD1 matches 7 bases. In DNA form, the CDR3 reads TGTGCCAGCAGCGTAGCCCCAGGGGGTTTAGTTTTTGAGACCCAGTACTTC. It is translated as CASSVAPGGLVFETQYF. Full variable domain (remainder filled in from reference TRBV9 and TRBJ2-5): DSGVTQTPKHLITATGQRVTLRCSPRSGDLSVYWYQQSLDQGLQFLIQYYNGEERAKGNILERFSAQQFPDLHSELNLSSLELGDSALYFCASSVAPGGLVFETQYFGPGTRLLVL.